This TCR beta chain was captured in a study of T cells in Graves' hyperthyroidism and ophthalmopathy. TCR beta CDR3 regions were amplified from RNA transcripts. A first-round RT-PCR of the TCR CDR3 used the HTBI primer set. Using its own MiXCR run on the multiplex PCR reads, TCRdb lists one record per CDR3 protein. The repertoire includes around 350,000 distinct CDR3 sequences, about 13% of them detected once, and around a tenth sits in the top ten. The study excluded patients with uncontrolled infection, other autoimmune disease, pregnancy or lactation. V was clipped by 5 bases and J by 0 bases, with 15 bases between them. The CDR3 loop spans 17 amino acids. The germline V gene encodes CDR1 SGDLS and CDR2 YYNGEE.

This sequence joins TRBV9 and TRBJ2-6; TRBD1 might be the D (6 bases). Sequenced material: blood. The receptor was derived from a woman under 30 with Graves' hyperthyroidism. CDR3 region: CASRQGTLSSGANVLTF. CDR3 bases: TGTGCCAGCAGACAGGGTACCCTAAGCTCTGGGGCCAACGTCCTGACTTTC.